This T cell receptor beta chain was recovered during a study of post-analysis software for immune sequencing data. About the study: There were relapsing-remitting, secondary progressive and progressive-relapsing multiple sclerosis among the disease courses included. Study observations and caveats: Several TRBV segments (TRBV5-6, TRBV5-1 and TRBV20-1 among them) occurred more frequently in patients than in controls. People with multiple sclerosis had a significantly lower normalized Chao1 diversity than controls did. Samples from one preparation batch, clustered by F measure, grouped strongly together.

From germline, CDR1 is LGHDT and CDR2 YNNKEL (reference sequence). With 4 bases removed from V and 4 bases from J, the gap between germline ends came to 10 bases. This CDR3 spans 13 amino acids. Every TCR beta cDNA library bore unique molecular identifiers. T cells numbering roughly 1 to 10 million yielded about 500,000 cDNA molecules. In TCRdb, the PCR reads were re-called with MiXCR into one record per CDR3 protein. The profile shows a few hundred thousand distinct CDR3 sequences, around 37% of them singletons. Details on this clonotype: Antigen unknown.

The genes are TRBV3-1 and TRBJ1-2; weak D call: TRBD1 (5 bases). The sequence was obtained from a girl between 10 and 17 years old with multiple sclerosis. The sequenced material came from blood. The chain's CDR3 is CASSPGGPYGYTF. The CDR3 coding sequence is TGTGCCAGCAGCCCGGGGGGACCCTATGGCTACACCTTC.